One sample yielded the 4 T cell receptor beta chains listed below, sequenced in a study of T-cell reconstitution after alpha-beta-depleted transplantation in children (dated by TCRdb to the mid-2010s). The library relied on PCR. Sequenced using an Illumina HiSeq 2500. Molecular barcoding was employed in the preparation of TCR libraries, with unique molecular identifiers being used to normalize TCRbeta repertoire quantification. TCRdb's own reprocessing of the public reads used fastp at Q25 and MiXCR and kept productive beta chains. Each record represents a unique CDR3 protein, reported with the most common genes and DNA among its rows. The sample has roughly 100,000 distinct CDR3 sequences on record, 8% to 9% of them singletons. The top ten constitute 6.9% of the sample. The sequences come from PBMCs from the stem cell graft donor, collected from the stem cell graft. All receptors derive from a human donor who donated a stem cell graft to a child with congenital amegakaryocytic thrombocytopenia.

This clonotype was detected many times. The gene calls are TRBV7-2 and TRBJ2-3, with TRBD2 matching over 9 bases. The CDR3 runs to 14 residues. Germline CDR1 reads SGHTA; CDR2 reads FQGNSA. Unmatched junction bases numbered 4, after V lost 5 bases and J lost 4 bases. The CDR3 coding sequence is TGTGCCAGCAGCACTAGCGGGCTGCCAGATACGCAGTATTTT. Its translation: CASSTSGLPDTQYF.

This clonotype was seen only a few times. A read error may produce the germline difference seen at one junction end. The chain joins TRBV12-3 or TRBV12-4 to TRBJ1-2; D is undetermined. The CDR3 spans 13 residues. This CDR3 is CASTPRPAYGYTF. The CDR3 region has the DNA TGTGCCAGCACTCCCAGGCCCGCCTATGGGTACACCTTC.

The rearrangement links TRBV5-1 to TRBJ2-1, with D perhaps matching TRBD1 or TRBD2 (6 bases each). The CDR3 contains 16 residues. The V gene lost 0 bases and the J gene lost 6 bases, with 16 bases spanning the gap. Germline-derived CDR1 and CDR2 are SGHRS and YFSETQ. CDR3: CASSLAAGGRGNEQFF. The CDR3 nucleotides read TGCGCCAGCAGCTTGGCTGCCGGGGGCCGTGGCAATGAGCAGTTCTTC. Together with reference TRBV5-1 and TRBJ2-1, the CDR3 gives the full variable domain: KAGVTQTPRYLIKTRGQQVTLSCSPISGHRSVSWYQQTPGQGLQFLFEYFSETQRNKGNFPGRFSGRQFSNSRSEMNVSTLELGDSALYLCASSLAAGGRGNEQFFGPGTRLTVL.

The V gene is TRBV23-1, the J gene TRBJ2-7, with D maybe TRBD2 (6 bases). TRBV23-1 is an open reading frame, and its role is uncertain. V was pared by 2 bases and J by 6 bases, with 11 bases between. CDR3 length equals 13 residues. The CDR3 DNA reads as TGCGCCAGCAGTCAAAAGGGACTGCCCGAGCAGTACTTC. It codes for CASSQKGLPEQYF.